These 25 T cell receptor beta chains came from one sample sequenced in a study of somatic mutations in cytotoxic T cells in rheumatoid arthritis. Sequencing used immunoSEQ multiplex PCR; TCRdb keeps in-frame clones, though not all of them. The sample lists tens of thousands of clones, roughly 80% seen once, with approximately 3.4% in the top ten. The specimen sequenced was CD8+ T cells sorted from blood. The origin of the receptors is an adult with rheumatoid arthritis.

The count of this clone is one. V is TRBV19 and J is TRBJ1-5; 8 bases match TRBD1. Germline V lookup: CDR1 LNHDA, CDR2 SQIVND (reference sequence). CDR3 length: 14 residues. V shed 10 bases, J shed 2 bases, and the junction held 7 bases outside the gene matches. The CDR3 nucleotides read TGTGCCACCGAGGACAGGGCCGGCAATCAGCCCCAGCATTTT. Translated: CATEDRAGNQPQHF.

In its sample, this clone was seen a few times. The chain uses TRBV19 and TRBJ1-2; D is perhaps TRBD1 (5 bases). The germline CDR1 and CDR2 sequences are LNHDA and SQIVND (reference sequence). The CDR3 extends over 12 amino acids. V was trimmed by 7 bases and J by 2 bases, leaving 8 bases between them. As DNA, the CDR3 is TGTGCCAGTACGGAGGGGAACTATGGCTACACCTTC. Translated, it gives CASTEGNYGYTF.

V is TRBV6-5 and J is TRBJ1-6; D remains ambiguous. The germline V gene encodes CDR1 MNHEY and CDR2 SVGAGI. Trimming took 1 base from V and 5 from J, leaving 6 bases between them. The CDR3 spans 14 residues. CDR3 DNA sequence: TGTGCCAGCAGTTACTGGCAGAATAATTCACCCCTCCACTTT. It is translated as CASSYWQNNSPLHF.

V usage is TRBV9 and J usage is TRBJ2-1; 7 bases are shared with TRBD1. The CDR3 consists of 17 residues. V trimming: 4 bases; J trimming: 4 bases; junction bases outside the gene matches: 14. CDR1 and CDR2 (germline): SGDLS, YYNGEE. CDR3 amino acids: CASSFSPGGPPYNEQFF. CDR3 sequence (DNA): TGTGCCAGCAGCTTCTCCCCAGGGGGACCGCCATACAATGAGCAGTTCTTC.

This chain joins TRBV6-1 and TRBJ1-5; 8 bases line up with TRBD1. The CDR3 totals 14 residues. The germline gives CDR1 MNHNS, CDR2 SASEGT. Trimming at V came to 5 bases and at J to 6 bases, leaving 6 bases not matched to a gene. This chain's CDR3 is CASSPGQGGQPQHF. CDR3 DNA: TGTGCCAGCAGTCCTGGACAGGGAGGTCAGCCCCAGCATTTT.

The chain uses TRBV10-3 and TRBJ2-3, with D perhaps TRBD1 (5 bases). Germline CDR1 ENHRY, CDR2 SYGVKD. The V and J ends lost 3 bases and 3 bases respectively, with 19 bases between them. The CDR3 has 17 residues. CDR3 in amino acids: CAISDKGAQGRTDTQYF. DNA for the CDR3: TGTGCCATCAGTGATAAAGGGGCCCAGGGAAGAACAGATACGCAGTATTTT.

Here the CDR3 DNA reads TGTGCCACCAGCATCCGGGGCGGTGGAAACACCATATATTTT. Its protein is CATSIRGGGNTIYF. The chain couples TRBV15 to TRBJ1-3; maybe TRBD1 (5 bases). Germline-derived CDR1 and CDR2 are LNHNV and YYDKDF (reference sequence). Deletions cut 4 bases from V and 3 bases from J, with 10 bases between. This CDR3 has 14 amino acids.

The rearrangement uses TRBV27 and TRBJ1-1; tentatively, D is TRBD1 (6 bases). This CDR3 contains 14 residues. Germline V gene lookup returns CDR1 MNHEY and CDR2 SMNVEV (reference sequence). Deletions cut 8 bases from V and 1 base from J, with 14 bases between. CDR3 DNA sequence: TGTGCCAGCTCCCCGGGACACAGGAACACTGAAGCTTTCTTT. The encoded protein is CASSPGHRNTEAFF.

The rearrangement links TRBV19 to TRBJ1-5, with TRBD1 identical over 7 bases. CDR3 length: 15 amino acids. The V gene end was trimmed by 7 bases and the J gene end by 1 base; junction bases not matched to a gene: 7. The germline V gene encodes CDR1 LNHDA and CDR2 SQIVND (reference sequence). The CDR3 DNA follows: TGTGCCAGTAATTTCGTGACAGGGAGCAATCAGCCCCAGCATTTT. It yields the protein CASNFVTGSNQPQHF.

V is TRBV5-4 and J is TRBJ2-7, with 7 bases lining up with TRBD1. CDR1 and CDR2 (germline): SGHNT, YYREEE (reference sequence). V dropped 2 bases and J dropped 1; count of bases not matched to a gene: 3. CDR3 length equals 14 residues. CDR3 sequence: CASSFRTGSYEQYF. The CDR3 bases are TGTGCCAGCAGCTTCAGGACAGGATCCTACGAGCAGTACTTC. The full variable domain, its missing parts supplied by reference TRBV5-4 and TRBJ2-7, is ETGVTQSPTHLIKTRGQQVTLRCSSQSGHNTVSWYQQALGQGPQFIFQYYREEENGRGNFPPRFSGLQFPNYSSELNVNALELDDSALYLCASSFRTGSYEQYFGPGTRLTVT.

The chain links TRBV19 to TRBJ1-5; 9 positions match TRBD1. CDR1 and CDR2 (germline): LNHDA, SQIVND (reference sequence). The ends lost 1 base at V and 5 bases at J; junction bases unmatched: 9. The CDR3 consists of 17 residues. The CDR3 DNA follows: TGTGCCAGTAGTATAGGGGCGGGTGACAGGGGGGATCAGCCCCAGCATTTT. As protein: CASSIGAGDRGDQPQHF.

The chain links TRBV7-9 to TRBJ2-3; no definite D call. The CDR3 covers 15 residues. Between the trimmed V and J ends, which lost 1 base and 0 bases, there was a span of 8 bases. In germline, CDR1 is SEHNR, CDR2 FQNEAQ (reference sequence). The chain's CDR3 is CASSLGAVSTDTQYF. The CDR3 region has the DNA TGTGCCAGCAGCTTAGGGGCAGTTAGCACAGATACGCAGTATTTT.

V gene TRBV6-1 combines with J gene TRBJ1-5; D is unresolved. Looked up from germline, CDR1 is MNHNS and CDR2 is SASEGT. Trimming shortened V by 5 bases and J by 6 bases, and 14 bases separated the two germline ends. The CDR3 runs 14 residues. The CDR3 DNA is TGTGCCAGCAGTTCCAAGCCGGAGATTCAGCCCCAGCATTTT. Translation gives CASSSKPEIQPQHF.

The rearrangement joins TRBV12-5 to TRBJ1-1; weak D call: TRBD1 (5 bases). The CDR3 totals 15 residues. CDR1 is LGHNT and CDR2 is FRNRAP in the germline V gene. Trimming took 0 bases from V and 5 from J, leaving 13 bases between them. CDR3 nucleotide sequence: TGTGCTAGTGGTTTGGTAGTAGCAGGGAGGACTGAAGCTTTCTTT. Translated: CASGLVVAGRTEAFF.

This clone was detected once. The chain employs TRBV6-1 and TRBJ1-1, with a possible D match to TRBD1 (6 bases). V lost 3 bases, J lost 1 base, and 9 bases lay in between. The CDR3 loop spans 14 amino acids. CDR1 is MNHNS, CDR2 SASEGT, per germline. CDR3: CASSDRTANTEAFF. CDR3 nucleotides: TGTGCCAGCAGTGACAGGACAGCGAACACTGAAGCTTTCTTT.

The table lists this clone with a few counts. V gene TRBV5-5 combines with J gene TRBJ1-4, with 7 bases lining up with TRBD1. In germline, CDR1 is SGHKS, CDR2 YYEKEE (reference sequence). There are 14 residues in the CDR3. Germline trimming cut 3 bases from V and 3 bases from J; bases unmatched to any gene: 2. The CDR3 region is CASSSGQPNEKLFF. For the CDR3, the DNA is TGTGCCAGCAGCTCGGGACAGCCTAATGAAAAACTGTTTTTT. The full variable domain, in which reference TRBV5-5 and TRBJ1-4 provide the parts outside the CDR3, is DAGVTQSPTHLIKTRGQQVTLRCSPISGHKSVSWYQQVLGQGPQFIFQYYEKEERGRGNFPDRFSARQFPNYSSELNVNALLLGDSALYLCASSSGQPNEKLFFGSGTQLSVL.

The chain couples TRBV7-9 to TRBJ2-1; D unclear. Trimming left V 4 bases short and J 2 bases short, with 12 bases between. The CDR3 sequence is 15 residues long. Germline CDR1 reads SEHNR; CDR2 reads FQNEAQ (reference sequence). CDR3 bases: TGTGCCAGCAGCTATTTCACTGAACCCTACAATGAGCAGTTCTTC. Translated: CASSYFTEPYNEQFF.

This clone has only one observation. The V gene is TRBV18, the J gene TRBJ1-2; tentatively, D is TRBD1 (6 bases). The CDR3 runs 13 residues. Germline loops: CDR1 KGHSH, CDR2 LQKENI. The V and J ends lost 3 bases and 7 bases respectively, with 12 bases between them. The CDR3 nucleotides are TGTGCCAGCTCACCGGGGGGCGTTCGTGGCTACACCTTC. Translating gives CASSPGGVRGYTF.

This clone was found once. The CDR3 DNA sequence: TGTGCCAGCAACATGGTCTACAATGAGCAGTTCTTC. It yields the protein CASNMVYNEQFF. The rearrangement uses TRBV6-4 and TRBJ2-1; D gene ambiguous. CDR1 is MRHNA, CDR2 SNTAGT, per germline. The CDR3 contains 12 residues. The ends were cut back, 7 bases at V and 3 bases at J, with 7 bases in the middle.

J is TRBJ2-4 and V is TRBV27; TRBD1 agrees at 10 bases. Germline CDR1 reads MNHEY; CDR2 reads SMNVEV (reference sequence). Trimming removed 6 bases from V and 2 bases from J; junction bases left unmatched: 4. This CDR3 contains 15 residues. The CDR3 loop reads CASSGQGVPKNIQYF. CDR3 bases: TGTGCCAGCAGCGGACAGGGGGTACCCAAAAACATTCAGTACTTC.

In this sample, this clone turned up once. The rearrangement joins TRBV19 to TRBJ2-3; weak D call: TRBD2 (5 bases). The CDR3 has 14 residues. Trimming pared 1 base from V and 2 bases from J, leaving 7 bases between. Germline lookup yields CDR1 LNHDA and CDR2 SQIVND (reference sequence). The CDR3 DNA reads as TGTGCCAGTAGTATAGGGACTGCCACAGATACGCAGTATTTT. Translation gives CASSIGTATDTQYF.

Only one count was recorded for this clone. The chain employs TRBV7-8 and TRBJ1-2, with D possibly TRBD1 on 6 matching bases. Per germline, CDR1 SGHVS and CDR2 FQNEAQ. This CDR3 contains 15 residues. Trimming left V 5 bases short and J 1 base short, with 14 bases between. The CDR3 region is CASSDQNRVNYGYTF. The CDR3 region has the DNA TGTGCCAGCAGCGACCAAAACAGGGTTAACTATGGCTACACCTTC. Drawing the rest from reference TRBV7-8 and TRBJ1-2, the complete variable domain is GAGVSQSPRYKVAKRGQDVALRCDPISGHVSLFWYQQALGQGPEFLTYFQNEAQLDKSGLPSDRFFAERPEGSVSTLKIQRTQQEDSAVYLCASSDQNRVNYGYTFGSGTRLTVV.

The chain couples TRBV7-9 to TRBJ2-3; D is possibly TRBD2 (6 bases). Germline loops: CDR1 SEHNR, CDR2 FQNEAQ (reference sequence). This CDR3 spans 15 amino acids. Trimming pared 7 bases from V and 0 bases from J, leaving 14 bases between. In DNA form, the CDR3 reads TGTGCCAGCACCCGAATCGGGGGTAGCACAGATACGCAGTATTTT. As protein: CASTRIGGSTDTQYF. The full variable domain, completed using reference TRBV7-9 and TRBJ2-3, is DTGVSQNPRHKITKRGQNVTFRCDPISEHNRLYWYRQTLGQGPEFLTYFQNEAQLEKSRLLSDRFSAERPKGSFSTLEIQRTEQGDSAMYLCASTRIGGSTDTQYFGPGTRLTVL.

This CDR3 is CASSLAGHDTQYF. The CDR3 nucleotides read TGTGCCAGCAGTTTAGCGGGTCATGATACGCAGTATTTT. The V and J genes are TRBV6-6 and TRBJ2-3; TRBD2 agrees at 7 bases. The CDR3 sequence is 13 residues long. With 4 bases clipped from V and 6 bases from J, the junction kept 4 bases outside the gene matches. Germline V gene data show CDR1 as MNHNY and CDR2 as SVGAGI (reference sequence).

V usage is TRBV4-1 and J usage is TRBJ1-4, with 7 bases aligning to TRBD1. The CDR3 runs to 15 residues. With 3 bases clipped from V and 5 bases from J, the junction kept 6 bases outside the gene matches. CDR1 is MGHRA and CDR2 is YSYEKL in the germline V gene. The CDR3 is CASSHPGQLNEKLFF. The CDR3 nucleotides are TGCGCCAGCAGCCACCCGGGACAGCTGAATGAAAAACTGTTTTTT.